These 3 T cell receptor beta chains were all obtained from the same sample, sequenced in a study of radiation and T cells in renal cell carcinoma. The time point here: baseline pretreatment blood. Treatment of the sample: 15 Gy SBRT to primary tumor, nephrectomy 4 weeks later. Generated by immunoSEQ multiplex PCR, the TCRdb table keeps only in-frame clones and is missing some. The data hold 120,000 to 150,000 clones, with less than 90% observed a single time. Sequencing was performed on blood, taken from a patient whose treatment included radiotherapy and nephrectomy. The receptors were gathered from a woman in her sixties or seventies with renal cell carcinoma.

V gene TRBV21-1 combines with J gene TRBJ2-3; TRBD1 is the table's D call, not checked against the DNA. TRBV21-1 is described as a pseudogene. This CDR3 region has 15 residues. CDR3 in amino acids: CASSERQGGTDTQYF. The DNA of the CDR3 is TGTGCCAGCAGTGAAAGACAGGGGGGCACAGATACGCAGTATTTT.

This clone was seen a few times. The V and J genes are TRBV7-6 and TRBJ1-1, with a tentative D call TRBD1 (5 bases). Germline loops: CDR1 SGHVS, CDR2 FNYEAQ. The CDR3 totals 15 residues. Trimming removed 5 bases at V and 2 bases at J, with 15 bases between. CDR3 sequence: CASSPSGISNTEAFF. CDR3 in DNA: TGTGCCAGCAGCCCATCAGGGATTTCAAACACTGAAGCTTTCTTT.

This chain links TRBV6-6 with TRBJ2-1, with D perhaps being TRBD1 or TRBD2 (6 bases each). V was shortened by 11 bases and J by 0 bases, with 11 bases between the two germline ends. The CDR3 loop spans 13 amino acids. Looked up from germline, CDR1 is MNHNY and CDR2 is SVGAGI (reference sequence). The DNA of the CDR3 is TGTGCCGGCGGGACAAACTCCTACAATGAGCAGTTCTTC. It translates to CAGGTNSYNEQFF.